This T cell receptor (beta chain) was obtained from a study of cytomegalovirus exposure and HLA in healthy donors. Overall study findings and caveats: In vitro work confirmed that a few CMV-associated chains recognize CMV antigens. TCR association rates varied by HLA locus in a later analysis, with DRB1 highest and HLA-C lowest. Sequencing likely produced, as an artifact, a cluster of highly shared sequence variants.

60 Vbeta and 13 Jbeta primers were used in PCR. Profiled with immunoSEQ multiplex PCR; TCRdb holds only in-frame clones, not every one. The table shows over 250,000 clones, with roughly 90% occurring only once. The length of the CDR3 is 16 residues. With V trimmed by 3 bases and J by 0 bases, 6 bases remained unmatched. Germline loops: CDR1 LGHNA, CDR2 YSLEER. As to this clone: The antigen is unknown.

This chain joins TRBV4-3 and TRBJ2-3; 7 positions match TRBD1. Input material: PBMCs. The sequence derives from a man aged 40-49 years in good health and CMV-seropositive. The CDR3 loop reads CASSQRDSISTDTQYF. The CDR3 DNA reads as TGCGCCAGCAGCCAGAGGGACAGTATAAGCACAGATACGCAGTATTTT.